Included here is one T cell receptor beta chain sequence, with context. Method: immunoSEQ multiplex PCR; TCRdb's copy keeps in-frame clones and lacks some. The sample lists a few hundred thousand clones, around four fifths occurring once. These data originate in a study of blood T cell repertoires in COVID-19. The CDR3 length is 14 residues. The germline V and J ends were trimmed by 1 base and 5 bases, with 9 bases remaining between them. Per germline, CDR1 SGHVS and CDR2 FQNEAQ. The receptor's source is a woman aged 45-65 years who had recovered from COVID-19. The V and J genes are TRBV7-8 and TRBJ1-5; weak D call: TRBD1 (5 bases). Specimen: PBMCs or T cells enriched from blood (not recorded which). Here the CDR3 DNA reads TGTGCCAGCAGCTTAGAAGCAGGGCATCAGCCCCAGCATTTT. It codes for CASSLEAGHQPQHF.